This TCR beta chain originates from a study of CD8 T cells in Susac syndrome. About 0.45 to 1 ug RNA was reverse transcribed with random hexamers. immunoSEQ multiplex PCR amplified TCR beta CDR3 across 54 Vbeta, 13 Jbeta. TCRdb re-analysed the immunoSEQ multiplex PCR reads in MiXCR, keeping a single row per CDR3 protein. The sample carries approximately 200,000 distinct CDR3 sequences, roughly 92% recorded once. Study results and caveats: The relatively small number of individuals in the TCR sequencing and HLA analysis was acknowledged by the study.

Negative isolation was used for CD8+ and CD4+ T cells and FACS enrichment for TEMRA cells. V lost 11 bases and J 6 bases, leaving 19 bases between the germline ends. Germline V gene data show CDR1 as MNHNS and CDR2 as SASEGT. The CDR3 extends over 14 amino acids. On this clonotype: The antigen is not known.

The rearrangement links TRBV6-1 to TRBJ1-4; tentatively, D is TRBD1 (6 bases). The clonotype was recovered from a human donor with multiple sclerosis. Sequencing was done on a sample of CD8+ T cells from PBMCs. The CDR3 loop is CAVAGHSADEKLFF. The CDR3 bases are TGTGCCGTTGCGGGACACTCTGCGGATGAAAAACTGTTTTTT.